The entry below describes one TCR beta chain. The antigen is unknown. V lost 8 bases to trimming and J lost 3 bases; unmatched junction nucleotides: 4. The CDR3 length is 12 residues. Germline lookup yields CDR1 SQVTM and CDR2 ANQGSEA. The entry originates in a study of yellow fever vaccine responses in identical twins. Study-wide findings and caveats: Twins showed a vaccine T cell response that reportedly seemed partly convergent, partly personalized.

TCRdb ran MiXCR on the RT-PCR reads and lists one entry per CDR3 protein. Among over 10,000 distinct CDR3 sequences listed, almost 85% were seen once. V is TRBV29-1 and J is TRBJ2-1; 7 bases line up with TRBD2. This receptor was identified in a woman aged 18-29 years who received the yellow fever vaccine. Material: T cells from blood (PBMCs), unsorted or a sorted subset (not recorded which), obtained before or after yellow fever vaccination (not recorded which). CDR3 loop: CSTWTSYNEQFF. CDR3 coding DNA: TGCAGCACCTGGACTAGCTACAATGAGCAGTTCTTC.